This TCR beta chain was found in a study of blood T cell repertoires in COVID-19. The CDR3 consists of 14 residues. Between the trimmed V and J ends, which lost 4 bases and 4 bases, there was a span of 13 bases. Germline assignment: CDR1 MGHRA and CDR2 YSYEKL. Sequenced by immunoSEQ multiplex PCR; TCRdb stores in-frame clones only, minus some. The sample holds 450,000 to 500,000 clones, about nine tenths seen once. The source material was PBMCs or T cells enriched from blood (not recorded which). The TCR comes from a woman between 18 and 29 years old who had recovered from COVID-19. The chain couples TRBV4-1 to TRBJ1-2; D remains ambiguous. The CDR3 spells CASSLYLEAYGYTF. CDR3 in DNA: TGCGCCAGCAGCCTATACTTGGAGGCCTATGGCTACACCTTC.